The 29 T cell receptor beta chains listed next were all sequenced from one sample in a study of CD8 T cells in ankylosing spondylitis (dated by TCRdb to between 2016 and 2019). Preparation of the library involved 5' RACE. The reads were generated on an Illumina HiSeq 2500. Clones were called with MiXCR by TCRdb after fastp trimmed the public reads at Q25, and only in-frame beta chains were retained. CDR3 protein sequences are deduplicated, and each keeps its most common genes and DNA. This sample has roughly 280,000 distinct CDR3 sequences in its table, and around 19% of those were observed once. The ten largest clones take up roughly 7.3% of the sample. The sample comprised blood, either unsorted or a sorted T cell fraction (not recorded which). Receptors originate from a male donor with ankylosing spondylitis or in good health (not recorded which).

This clonotype was seen more than once but under ten times. The chain has TRBV20-1 and TRBJ1-1; D is possibly TRBD1 (6 bases). The CDR3 totals 11 residues. CDR1 is DFQATT, CDR2 SNEGSKA, per germline (reference sequence). CDR3: CKGGTGTEAFF. CDR3 nucleotide sequence: TGCAAAGGGGGGACCGGCACTGAAGCTTTCTTT.

This chain uses TRBV2 with TRBJ2-2; possible D gene TRBD1, 6 bases. This CDR3 comprises 15 residues. Trimming shortened V by 7 bases and J by 0 bases, and 12 bases separated the two germline ends. Germline CDR1 and CDR2: SNHLY and FYNNEI. The DNA for the CDR3 is TGTGCCAGCACCAACAGGGTTGCGAACACCGGGGAGCTGTTTTTT. This codes for CASTNRVANTGELFF.

CDR3 DNA sequence: TGTGCCAGCAGCCACCTAGCGGGGGCCGACCAAGAGACCCAGTACTTC. Translated: CASSHLAGADQETQYF. V gene TRBV3-1 combines with J gene TRBJ2-5, with 10 bases aligning to TRBD2. The CDR3 contains 16 residues. J was trimmed by 0 bases and V by 3 bases; bases with no gene match: 4. Germline V gene lookup returns CDR1 LGHDT and CDR2 YNNKEL (reference sequence).

The V gene is TRBV29-1, the J gene TRBJ2-5; D call uncertain. V lost 4 bases and J lost 0, with 6 bases in between. The CDR3 is 12 residues long. Looked up from germline, CDR1 is SQVTM and CDR2 is ANQGSEA. CDR3 nucleotide sequence: TGCAGCGTTGGAACGTACCAAGAGACCCAGTACTTC. The encoded protein is CSVGTYQETQYF.

V and J are TRBV21-1 and TRBJ2-5; the table's D gene call, TRBD2, was not cross checked with the DNA. TRBV21-1 is labeled a pseudogene. The CDR3 sequence is 17 residues long. This CDR3 is CASSKEETSGFQETQYF. The CDR3 nucleotides read TGTGCCAGCAGCAAAGAAGAGACTAGCGGCTTTCAAGAGACCCAGTACTTC.

This clonotype occurred many times. This chain connects TRBV29-1 to TRBJ2-1; 10 nucleotides match TRBD2. The CDR3 is 17 amino acids. V lost 1 base, J lost 7 bases, and 13 bases stayed unmatched. Germline assignment: CDR1 SQVTM and CDR2 ANQGSEA. CDR3 coding DNA: TGCAGCGTTGAAGGAGGAAGCGGGGGGGTTATTCTGAATGAGCAGTTCTTC. Amino acid sequence: CSVEGGSGGVILNEQFF.

The chain is built from TRBV12-3 or TRBV12-4 and TRBJ1-1; maybe TRBD1 (6 bases). This CDR3 is 14 amino acids long. The V end was cut by 3 bases, the J end by 8 bases, with 16 bases between. CDR3 coding DNA: TGTGCCAGCAGTTTTTCGGGGGCGCTTTCCGAAGCTTTCTTT. Translating gives CASSFSGALSEAFF.

The rearrangement links TRBV12-3 or TRBV12-4 to TRBJ1-2; 9 nucleotides match TRBD1. Trimming took 3 bases from V and 4 from J; bases not matched to a gene: 6. The CDR3 is 15 residues long. CDR3 sequence: CASSLDRGLIYGYTF. CDR3 bases: TGTGCCAGCAGTTTGGACAGGGGATTGATCTATGGCTACACCTTC.

This clonotype was observed at least ten times. The J gene is TRBJ2-1, the V gene TRBV5-1, with 8 bases aligning to TRBD2. Per germline, CDR1 SGHRS and CDR2 YFSETQ. Unmatched junction bases numbered 13, after V lost 4 bases and J lost 7 bases. The CDR3 is made up of 16 amino acids. The CDR3 region has the DNA TGCGCCAGCAGCCGAGGAACTAGCGGATCAGGGAATGAGCAGTTCTTC. It codes for CASSRGTSGSGNEQFF.

This clonotype has more than one count but fewer than ten. The rearrangement joins TRBV29-1 to TRBJ2-3, with 10 bases lining up with TRBD2. Germline lookup yields CDR1 SQVTM and CDR2 ANQGSEA. V shed 5 bases and J 1 base; nucleotides not matched to a gene: 6. This CDR3 has 15 residues. CDR3 in DNA: TGCAGCGTTTCATGGACTAGCGGACGCACAGATACGCAGTATTTT. It codes for CSVSWTSGRTDTQYF.

Only a few counts were recorded for this clonotype. This chain uses TRBV15 with TRBJ1-6; TRBD1 agrees at 9 bases. CDR3 length: 15 amino acids. Germline CDR1 LNHNV, CDR2 YYDKDF (reference sequence). V gave up 6 bases and J gave up 7 bases; unmatched junction bases: 7. CDR3 region: CATSTGGVGNSPLHF. CDR3 bases: TGTGCCACCAGTACAGGGGGCGTTGGGAATTCACCCCTCCACTTT.

This clonotype was seen more than once but under ten times. V and J are TRBV5-1 and TRBJ1-1; 7 bases align to TRBD1. Germline lookup yields CDR1 SGHRS and CDR2 YFSETQ. V lost 0 bases and J lost 4; bases outside the gene matches: 3. CDR3 size: 14 residues. CDR3 DNA sequence: TGCGCCAGCAGCTTGGTACAGGGGTCCACTGAAGCTTTCTTT. It specifies CASSLVQGSTEAFF.

This sequence joins TRBV7-2 and TRBJ1-1, with D possibly matching TRBD1 (6 bases). Germline V gives CDR1 SGHTA, CDR2 FQGNSA. Trimming removed 5 bases at V and 0 bases at J, with 10 bases between. This CDR3 is built from 14 residues. CDR3 protein: CASSLHRVNTEAFF. CDR3 DNA: TGTGCCAGCAGCCTACACAGGGTGAACACTGAAGCTTTCTTT.

This clonotype was seen many times. V gene TRBV6-5 combines with J gene TRBJ2-3, with TRBD1 identical over 8 bases. The CDR3 extends over 15 amino acids. Germline CDR1 reads MNHEY; CDR2 reads SVGAGI. After removal of 4 bases from V and 6 bases from J, the junction contained 9 bases not matched to a gene. The CDR3 reads CASSSRGPPFDTQYF. CDR3 sequence (DNA): TGTGCCAGCAGTTCCAGGGGGCCCCCCTTTGATACGCAGTATTTT.

This clonotype was found a few times. The chain uses TRBV20-1 and TRBJ1-2; no definite D call. The length of the CDR3 is 14 residues. Trimming removed 5 bases from V and 4 bases from J, with 17 bases in between. Per germline, CDR1 DFQATT and CDR2 SNEGSKA (reference sequence). The CDR3, as DNA: TGCAGTGCTGTACTACCGGGAACGAGCTATGGCTACACCTTC. Residues: CSAVLPGTSYGYTF.

This clonotype has only a few counts. The chain has TRBV12-3 or TRBV12-4 and TRBJ1-2; D unclear. V lost 6 bases and J 8 bases, leaving 13 bases between the germline ends. The CDR3 loop spans 12 amino acids. CDR3 coding DNA: TGTGCCAGCAGCTCCACAAGAGCGGGCTACACCTTC. It is translated as CASSSTRAGYTF.

The genes are TRBV20-1 and TRBJ2-3; D is unresolved. Germline CDR1 DFQATT, CDR2 SNEGSKA (reference sequence). Trimming removed 3 bases from V and 4 bases from J, with 14 bases in between. The CDR3 has 14 amino acids. This CDR3 is CSASGAESADTQYF. The CDR3 bases are TGCAGTGCTAGTGGCGCTGAGTCGGCAGATACGCAGTATTTT.

The chain combines TRBV18 with TRBJ2-7; no clear D gene. This CDR3 is built from 13 residues. Germline V gene data show CDR1 as KGHSH and CDR2 as LQKENI. V was pared by 1 base and J by 5 bases, with 9 bases between. The CDR3 DNA follows: TGTGCCAGCTCACCACGTCAAGGTAACGAGCAGTACGTC. As protein: CASSPRQGNEQYV.

The chain uses TRBV3-1 and TRBJ1-5; a weak D match, TRBD1 (5 bases). The germline gives CDR1 LGHDT, CDR2 YNNKEL (reference sequence). This CDR3 region has 15 residues. Trimming stripped 4 bases from V and 5 bases from J, with 15 bases between. As DNA, the CDR3 is TGTGCCAGCAGCCGAACGACGGCGACAGATCAGCCCCAGCATTTT. Amino acids: CASSRTTATDQPQHF.

CDR3 region: CSVEAPGSPDTQYF. As DNA, the CDR3 is TGCAGCGTTGAAGCCCCAGGCAGCCCAGATACGCAGTATTTT. The rearrangement uses TRBV29-1 and TRBJ2-3, with D hard to call. Germline values: CDR1 SQVTM, CDR2 ANQGSEA. The CDR3 is made up of 14 amino acids. V lost 1 base and J lost 4, with 12 bases in between.

The chain carries TRBV12-3 or TRBV12-4 and TRBJ1-1, with 7 bases aligning to TRBD1. Trimming took 5 bases from V and 3 from J; bases not matched to a gene: 12. CDR3 length: 16 residues. The CDR3, as DNA: TGTGCCAGCAGTCCACCGACAGGGTCGGCGGACACTGAAGCTTTCTTT. This gives the protein CASSPPTGSADTEAFF.

V usage is TRBV7-2 and J usage is TRBJ2-1; 12 bases line up with TRBD2. Germline values: CDR1 SGHTA, CDR2 FQGNSA. With 4 bases clipped from V and 6 bases from J, the junction kept 4 bases outside the gene matches. The CDR3 covers 15 residues. In DNA form, the CDR3 reads TGTGCCAGCAGCTATCTAGCGGGAGGGTTCAATGAGCAGTTCTTC. This gives the protein CASSYLAGGFNEQFF.

J is TRBJ2-7 and V is TRBV6-2 or TRBV6-3, with TRBD2 as a possible D gene (6 bases). CDR1 MNHEY and CDR2 SVGEGT come from the germline V gene. The germline V and J ends were trimmed by 6 bases and 3 bases, with 18 bases remaining between them. The CDR3 loop spans 15 amino acids. Here the CDR3 reads CASSLAGGLFYEQYV. CDR3 coding DNA: TGTGCCAGCAGCCTCGCCGGAGGGTTGTTCTACGAGCAGTACGTC.

In its sample, this clonotype was seen many times. The chain joins TRBV12-3 or TRBV12-4 to TRBJ2-1, with D tentatively TRBD2 (5 bases). The CDR3 is 14 residues long. V was cut by 3 bases and J by 4 bases, with 10 bases left in between. CDR3 coding DNA: TGTGCCAGCAGTTTTAACACGGGGTACAATGAGCAGTTCTTC. Amino acid sequence: CASSFNTGYNEQFF.

This clonotype was counted only a few times. The rearrangement joins TRBV6-1 to TRBJ1-1, with 7 positions matching TRBD1. Unmatched junction bases numbered 2, after V lost 3 bases and J lost 1 base. The CDR3 sequence is 14 residues long. Germline lookup yields CDR1 MNHNS and CDR2 SASEGT. The CDR3 coding sequence is TGTGCCAGCAGTGACAGGGGGAGGAACACTGAAGCTTTCTTT. Encoded protein: CASSDRGRNTEAFF.

The CDR3 DNA reads as TGTGCCAGCAGCCGAGTTGGCCGAGAGACCCAGTACTTC. Amino acid sequence: CASSRVGRETQYF. This chain connects TRBV3-1 to TRBJ2-5; D not resolved. The CDR3 is 13 residues long. Germline CDR1 and CDR2: LGHDT and YNNKEL (reference sequence). Trimming removed 4 bases at V and 4 bases at J, with 10 bases between.

V is TRBV3-1 and J is TRBJ2-4, with D unclear. V lost 1 base and J 9 bases, leaving 16 bases between the germline ends. CDR3 size: 15 residues. From germline, CDR1 is LGHDT and CDR2 YNNKEL (reference sequence). CDR3 in DNA: TGTGCCAGCAGCCAAGGGTCGGGCTCAGGTAGCATTCAGTACTTC. This gives the protein CASSQGSGSGSIQYF.

Points on this clonotype: Given a much more abundant clone one base away, this may be a read error. This chain uses TRBV12-3 or TRBV12-4 with TRBJ2-7; maybe TRBD1 (6 bases). This CDR3 is 12 amino acids long. The CDR3 region is CARSSTGYEQYV. DNA for the CDR3: TGTGCCAGAAGTTCCACAGGGTACGAGCAGTACGTC.

This clonotype turned up a few times. The V call is TRBV20-1, the J call TRBJ2-3; possibly TRBD1 or TRBD2 for D (5 bases each). The length of the CDR3 is 15 residues. V was cut by 4 bases and J by 0 bases, with 14 bases left in between. CDR1 DFQATT and CDR2 SNEGSKA come from the germline V gene (reference sequence). The CDR3 DNA is TGCAGTGCTAAGCCCGGGACGGATAGCACAGATACGCAGTATTTT. Its protein product is CSAKPGTDSTDTQYF.